This T cell receptor beta chain was recorded in a study of control samples from healthy donors and cancer patients. Looked up from germline, CDR1 is GTSNPN and CDR2 is SVGIG (reference sequence). The V end lost 3 bases, the J end lost 9 bases, and 12 bases lay between the germline ends. The CDR3 totals 13 residues. Profiled with immunoSEQ multiplex PCR; TCRdb holds only in-frame clones, not every one. The sample contains 100,000 to 150,000 clones, about 88% of which appear only once. The clonotype comes from a man aged 45 to 65 in good health. This chain joins TRBV30 and TRBJ1-6; D ambiguous. Material for sequencing was blood. The chain's CDR3 is CAWRPESGSPLHF. The CDR3 DNA reads as TGTGCCTGGAGACCGGAGAGCGGTTCACCCCTCCACTTT.